This T cell receptor beta chain derives from a study of cytomegalovirus exposure and HLA in healthy donors. A multiplex PCR was run with 60 Vbeta primers and 13 Jbeta primers. Produced via immunoSEQ multiplex PCR; TCRdb's table is partial and in-frame only. This repertoire shows some 130,000 clones, about three quarters found once; its top ten account for around 1.8%. With V trimmed by 4 bases and J by 5 bases, 9 bases remained unmatched. CDR1 MNHEY and CDR2 SVGAGI come from the germline V gene. The CDR3 is 16 amino acids. Sequenced: PBMCs. The V and J genes are TRBV6-5 and TRBJ2-2; 8 bases fit TRBD2. The sequence derives from a woman in her thirties or forties in good health and CMV-seronegative. The DNA of the CDR3 is TGTGCCAGCAGTTCAAGAAGCGGGAGCTTAACCGGGGAGCTGTTTTTT. As protein: CASSSRSGSLTGELFF.